The 7 T cell receptor beta chains below all came from one sample that was sequenced in a study of graft-versus-host responses after intestinal transplantation. These receptors' targets are unknown. TCRdb keeps only in-frame clones here, not all; method: immunoSEQ multiplex PCR. This table holds roughly 120,000 clones, roughly 95% found once. This specimen consisted of unstimulated CD8+ T cells sorted from spleen or lymph node cells, obtained before intestinal transplant. These receptors all stem from a human donor who received an intestinal transplant.

CDR3 protein: CASSFGYEQYF. Written as DNA, the CDR3 is TGTGCCAGCAGTTTCGGGTACGAGCAGTACTTC. The chain has TRBV25-1 and TRBJ2-7; D gene uncertain. The germline gives CDR1 MGHDK, CDR2 SYGVNS. Trimming removed 5 bases from V and 4 bases from J, with 6 bases in between. The CDR3 spans 11 residues.

V is TRBV27 and J is TRBJ2-7; 9 nucleotides match TRBD1. Trimming removed 8 bases from V and 5 bases from J; junction bases left unmatched: 4. Germline-derived CDR1 and CDR2 are MNHEY and SMNVEV (reference sequence). This CDR3 has 12 amino acids. In nucleotides, the CDR3 is TGTGCCAGCCGGGACAGGGCCCACGAGCAGTACTTC. Translating it yields CASRDRAHEQYF.

The chain joins TRBV9 to TRBJ2-3, with D hard to call. V lost 0 bases to trimming and J lost 2 bases, with 7 bases between them. The germline gives CDR1 SGDLS, CDR2 YYNGEE. This CDR3 is 14 amino acids long. CDR3 region: CASSVGRNTDTQYF. Written as DNA, the CDR3 is TGTGCCAGCAGCGTAGGCAGAAACACAGATACGCAGTATTTT.

The chain employs TRBV28 and TRBJ1-1; D ambiguous. The germline V and J ends were trimmed by 11 bases and 0 bases, with 7 bases remaining between them. Germline lookup yields CDR1 MDHEN and CDR2 SYDVKM. CDR3 length: 11 amino acids. CDR3 coding DNA: TGTGCCGTCAACATGAACACTGAAGCTTTCTTT. As protein: CAVNMNTEAFF.

The V call is TRBV6-6, the J call TRBJ2-5; TRBD1 might be the D (6 bases). Trimming left V 5 bases short and J 5 bases short, with 15 bases between. CDR3 size: 14 residues. Germline V gene data show CDR1 as MNHNY and CDR2 as SVGAGI (reference sequence). The CDR3 loop is CASSHTGWRETQYF. The CDR3 region has the DNA TGTGCCAGCAGTCATACAGGGTGGAGGGAGACCCAGTACTTC.

The V gene is TRBV28, the J gene TRBJ2-7; 10 bases fit TRBD2. CDR1 and CDR2 from the germline V gene are MDHEN and SYDVKM. The CDR3 sequence is 15 residues long. The V segment lost 6 bases and the J segment 2 bases; nucleotides outside the gene matches: 7. The CDR3 DNA follows: TGTGCCAGCAGCGTGAGGACTAGCGGTCCCTACGAGCAGTACTTC. This sequence encodes CASSVRTSGPYEQYF.

J is TRBJ2-5 and V is TRBV29-1; D gene unclear. This CDR3 spans 10 amino acids. The V gene's germline CDR1 is SQVTM and CDR2 ANQGSEA. V lost 5 bases and J lost 5, with 6 bases in between. Here the CDR3 DNA reads TGCAGCGTTCGCAAGGAGACCCAGTACTTC. This encodes CSVRKETQYF.